The TCR beta chain under discussion was sequenced for a study of spatial heterogeneity in lung cancer. Specified time point: sample taken at primary tumor resection. Patients with untreated early-stage non-small cell lung cancer, numbering approximately 79, were the donors. The V end lost 0 bases, the J end lost 8 bases, and 8 bases lay between the germline ends. CDR1 and CDR2 from the germline V gene are WNHNN and SYGVQD (reference sequence). The CDR3 contains 13 residues. This clonotype was recorded many times. Its target is unknown. A library made for alpha chains picked up this beta chain off target, so its size means little. Unique molecular identifiers, one per molecule, were present on every TCR cDNA molecule. TCRdb fed the 5' RACE reads into MiXCR, producing one record per CDR3 protein. Seen here are some 15,000 distinct CDR3 sequences, 4.7% observed once, and the top ten hold about 16%. Notes on the study in general: Of tumor T cells, an estimated coverage of 6.5% to 7% was reached for alpha chains and 13% for beta chains. For expanded intratumoral alpha and beta TCRs, counts tracked tumor mutation counts.

The rearrangement uses TRBV10-1 and TRBJ2-1; D unresolved. Sequencing was performed on lung tumor tissue, taken at surgery. The TCR originated in a female donor with early-stage non-small cell lung cancer. Here the CDR3 DNA reads TGCGCCAGCAGTGAGTCCGTTACCTATGAGCAGTTCTTC. Protein: CASSESVTYEQFF.